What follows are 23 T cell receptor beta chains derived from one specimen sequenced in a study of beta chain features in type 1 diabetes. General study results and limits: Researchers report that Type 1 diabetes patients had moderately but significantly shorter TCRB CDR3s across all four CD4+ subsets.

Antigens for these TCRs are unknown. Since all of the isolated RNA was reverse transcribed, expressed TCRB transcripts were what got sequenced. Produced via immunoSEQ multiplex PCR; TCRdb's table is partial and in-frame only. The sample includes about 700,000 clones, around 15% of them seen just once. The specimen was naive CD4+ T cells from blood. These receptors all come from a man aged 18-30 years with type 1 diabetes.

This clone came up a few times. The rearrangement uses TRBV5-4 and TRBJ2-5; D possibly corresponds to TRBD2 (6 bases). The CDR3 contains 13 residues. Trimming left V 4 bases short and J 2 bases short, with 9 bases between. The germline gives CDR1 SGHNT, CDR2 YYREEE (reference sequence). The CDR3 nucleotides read TGTGCCAGCAGCCTGGACTATCAAGAGACCCAGTACTTC. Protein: CASSLDYQETQYF.

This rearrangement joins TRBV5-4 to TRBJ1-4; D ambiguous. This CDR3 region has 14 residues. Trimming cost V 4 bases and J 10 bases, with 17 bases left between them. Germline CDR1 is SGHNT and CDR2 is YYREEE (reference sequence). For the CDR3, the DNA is TGTGCCAGCAGCAAGGACCCCCGGGATGGAAAACTGTTTTTT. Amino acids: CASSKDPRDGKLFF.

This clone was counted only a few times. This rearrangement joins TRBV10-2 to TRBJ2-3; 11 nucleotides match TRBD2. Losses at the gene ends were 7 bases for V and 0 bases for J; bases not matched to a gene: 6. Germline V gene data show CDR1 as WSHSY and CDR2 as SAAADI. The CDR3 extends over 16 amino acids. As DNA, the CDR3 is TGCGCCAGCACGAGAAGACTAGCGGGAAGCACAGATACGCAGTATTTT. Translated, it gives CASTRRLAGSTDTQYF.

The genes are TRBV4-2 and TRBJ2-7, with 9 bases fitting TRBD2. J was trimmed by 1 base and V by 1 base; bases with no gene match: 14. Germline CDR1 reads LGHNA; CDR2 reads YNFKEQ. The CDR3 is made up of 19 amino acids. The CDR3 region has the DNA TGTGCCAGCAGCCAAGTGCAGGGTAGCGGGGGCCCAAAATCCTACGAGCAGTACTTC. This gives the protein CASSQVQGSGGPKSYEQYF.

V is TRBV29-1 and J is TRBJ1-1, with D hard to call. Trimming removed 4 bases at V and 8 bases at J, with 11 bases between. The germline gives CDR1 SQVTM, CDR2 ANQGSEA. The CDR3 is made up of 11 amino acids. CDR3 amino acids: CSVARTEEAFF. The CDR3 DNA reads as TGCAGCGTTGCCCGGACGGAGGAAGCTTTCTTT.

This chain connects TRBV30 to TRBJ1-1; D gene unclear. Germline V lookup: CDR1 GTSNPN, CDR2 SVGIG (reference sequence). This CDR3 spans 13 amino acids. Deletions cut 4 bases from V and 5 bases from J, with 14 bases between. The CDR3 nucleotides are TGTGCCTGGACTCCGTCTGGATGGACTGAAGCTTTCTTT. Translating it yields CAWTPSGWTEAFF.

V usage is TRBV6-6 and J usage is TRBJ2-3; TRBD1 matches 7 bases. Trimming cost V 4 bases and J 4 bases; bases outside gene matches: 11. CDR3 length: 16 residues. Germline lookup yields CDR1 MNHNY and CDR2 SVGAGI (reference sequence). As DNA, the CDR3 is TGTGCCAGCAGTTCCCCGACAGGGTACGGGTCAGATACGCAGTATTTT. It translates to CASSSPTGYGSDTQYF.

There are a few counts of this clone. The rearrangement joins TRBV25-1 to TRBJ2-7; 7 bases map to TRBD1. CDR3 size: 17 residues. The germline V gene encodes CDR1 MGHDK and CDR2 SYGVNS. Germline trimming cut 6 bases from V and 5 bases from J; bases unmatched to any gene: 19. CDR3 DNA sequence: TGTGCCAGCAGCCATTCGCAGGGGGTCCAGGGGGAGAACGAGCAGTACTTC. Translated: CASSHSQGVQGENEQYF.

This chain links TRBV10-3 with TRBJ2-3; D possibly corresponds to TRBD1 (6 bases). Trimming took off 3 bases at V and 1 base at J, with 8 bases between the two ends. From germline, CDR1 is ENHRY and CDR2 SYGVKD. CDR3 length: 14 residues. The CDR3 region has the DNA TGTGCCATCAGTGAACAGGGCGGCACAGATACGCAGTATTTT. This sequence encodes CAISEQGGTDTQYF.

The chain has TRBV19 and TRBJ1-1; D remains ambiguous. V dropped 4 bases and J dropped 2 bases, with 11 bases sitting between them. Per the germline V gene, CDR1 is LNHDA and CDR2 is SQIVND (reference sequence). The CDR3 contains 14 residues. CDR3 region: CASSTQESNTEAFF. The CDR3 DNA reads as TGTGCCAGTAGTACCCAGGAGTCCAACACTGAAGCTTTCTTT.

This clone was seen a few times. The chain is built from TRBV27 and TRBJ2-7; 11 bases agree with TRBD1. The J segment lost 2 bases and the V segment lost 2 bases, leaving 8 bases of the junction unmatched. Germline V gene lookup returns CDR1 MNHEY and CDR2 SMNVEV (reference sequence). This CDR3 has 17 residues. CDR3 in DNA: TGTGCCAGCAGTTTACTATCCGGACAGGGGGCCGCCTACGAGCAGTACTTC. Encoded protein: CASSLLSGQGAAYEQYF.

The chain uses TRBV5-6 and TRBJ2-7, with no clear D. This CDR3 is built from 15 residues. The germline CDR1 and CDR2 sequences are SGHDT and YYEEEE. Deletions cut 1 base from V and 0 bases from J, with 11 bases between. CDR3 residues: CASSLYGSSSYEQYF. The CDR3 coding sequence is TGTGCCAGCAGCTTGTACGGCTCTAGCTCCTACGAGCAGTACTTC.

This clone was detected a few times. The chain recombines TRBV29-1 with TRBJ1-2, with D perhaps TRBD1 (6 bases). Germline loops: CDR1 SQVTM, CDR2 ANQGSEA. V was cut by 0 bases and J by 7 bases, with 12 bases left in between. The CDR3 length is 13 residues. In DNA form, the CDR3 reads TGCAGCGTTGAAGAACAGGGCGGAAGTGGCTACACCTTC. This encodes CSVEEQGGSGYTF.

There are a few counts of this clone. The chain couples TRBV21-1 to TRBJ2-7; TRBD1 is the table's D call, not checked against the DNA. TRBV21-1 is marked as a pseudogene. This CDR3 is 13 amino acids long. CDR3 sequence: CASSWDREYEQYF. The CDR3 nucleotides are TGTGCCAGCAGCTGGGACAGGGAATACGAGCAGTACTTC.

The CDR3 nucleotides are TGTGCCAGTGAGTTCCAAGAGACCCAGTACTTC. Its protein product is CASEFQETQYF. The gene calls are TRBV2 and TRBJ2-5; D uncertain. V was clipped by 9 bases and J by 1 base, with 6 bases between them. In germline, CDR1 is SNHLY, CDR2 FYNNEI. CDR3 size: 11 residues.

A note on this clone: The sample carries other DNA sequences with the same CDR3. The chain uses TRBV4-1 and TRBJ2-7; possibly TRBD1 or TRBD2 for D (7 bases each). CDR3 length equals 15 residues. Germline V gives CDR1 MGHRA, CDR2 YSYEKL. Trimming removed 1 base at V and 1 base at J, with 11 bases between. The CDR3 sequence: CASSQGQGGSYEQYF. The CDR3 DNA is TGCGCCAGCAGCCAAGGTCAGGGGGGGTCCTACGAGCAGTACTTC.

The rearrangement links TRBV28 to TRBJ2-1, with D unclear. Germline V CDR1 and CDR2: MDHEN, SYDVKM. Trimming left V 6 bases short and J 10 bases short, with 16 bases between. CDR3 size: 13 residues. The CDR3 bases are TGTGCCAGCAGCCCCCACGACATTGGGGAGCAGTTCTTC. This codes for CASSPHDIGEQFF.

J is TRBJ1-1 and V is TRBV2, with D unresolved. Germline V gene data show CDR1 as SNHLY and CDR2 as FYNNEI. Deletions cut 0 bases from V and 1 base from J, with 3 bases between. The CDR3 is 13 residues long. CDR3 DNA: TGTGCCAGCAGTGAAGCCCCGAACACTGAAGCTTTCTTT. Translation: CASSEAPNTEAFF.

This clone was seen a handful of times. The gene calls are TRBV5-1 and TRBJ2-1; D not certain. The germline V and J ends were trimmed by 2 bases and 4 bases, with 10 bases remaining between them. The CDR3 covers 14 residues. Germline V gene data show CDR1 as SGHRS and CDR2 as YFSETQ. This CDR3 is CASSLVSRYNEQFF. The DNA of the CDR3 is TGCGCCAGCAGCTTAGTAAGTCGGTACAATGAGCAGTTCTTC.

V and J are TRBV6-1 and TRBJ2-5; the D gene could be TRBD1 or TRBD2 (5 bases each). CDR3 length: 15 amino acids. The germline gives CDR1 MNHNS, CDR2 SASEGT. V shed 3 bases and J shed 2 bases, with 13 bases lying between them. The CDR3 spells CASSELWGTQETQYF. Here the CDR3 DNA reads TGTGCCAGCAGTGAGCTCTGGGGGACGCAAGAGACCCAGTACTTC.

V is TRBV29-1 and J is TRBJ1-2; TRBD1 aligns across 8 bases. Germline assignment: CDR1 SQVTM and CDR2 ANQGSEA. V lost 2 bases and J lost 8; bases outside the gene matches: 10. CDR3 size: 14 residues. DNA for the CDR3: TGCAGCGTTGAACAGATTCCGACAGGGGTAGGCTACACCTTC. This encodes CSVEQIPTGVGYTF.

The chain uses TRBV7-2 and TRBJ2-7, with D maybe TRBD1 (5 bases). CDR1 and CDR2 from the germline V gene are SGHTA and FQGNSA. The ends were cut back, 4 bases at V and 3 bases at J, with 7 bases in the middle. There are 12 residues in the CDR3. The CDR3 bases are TGTGCCAGCAGCTCTCAGGGCTACGAGCAGTACTTC. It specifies CASSSQGYEQYF.

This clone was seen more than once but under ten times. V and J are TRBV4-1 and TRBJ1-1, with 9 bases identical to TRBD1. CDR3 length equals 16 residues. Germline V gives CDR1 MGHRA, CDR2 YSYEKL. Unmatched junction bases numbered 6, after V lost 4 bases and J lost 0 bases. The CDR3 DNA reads TGCGCCAGCAGCCCGGGACAGGGACCTATGAACACTGAAGCTTTCTTT. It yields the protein CASSPGQGPMNTEAFF.